This T cell receptor beta chain emerged from a study of control samples from healthy donors and cancer patients. Only in-frame clones appear in the TCRdb table, and some are missing; sequencing was by immunoSEQ multiplex PCR. The table lists 130,000 or so clones, more than 90% of them singletons. CDR1 is WSHSY, CDR2 SAAADI, per germline. This CDR3 spans 14 amino acids. V lost 10 bases and J 2 bases, leaving 17 bases between the germline ends. The sequenced material came from blood. This sequence originates from a man between 18 and 29 years old in good health. The genes are TRBV10-2 and TRBJ1-2, with D perhaps TRBD1 (5 bases). The CDR3: CATRGAPRNYGYTF. As DNA, the CDR3 is TGCGCCACCCGTGGGGCCCCTCGGAACTATGGCTACACCTTC.